A single sample is the source of the 28 T cell receptor beta chains below, sequenced in a study of blood T cell repertoires in COVID-19. Repertoires were generated with immunoSEQ multiplex PCR, while TCRdb's copy carries only in-frame clones and drops some. The sample has about 110,000 clones, 88% seen once. The sequenced material came from peripheral blood. The receptors were gathered from a human donor in a cohort sampled during active COVID-19.

The chain couples TRBV27 to TRBJ2-3, with 8 bases matching TRBD2. Trimming took 3 bases from V and 4 from J; bases not matched to a gene: 6. The CDR3 is 15 residues long. From germline, CDR1 is MNHEY and CDR2 SMNVEV (reference sequence). The CDR3 is CASSFGGGRADTQYF. CDR3 coding DNA: TGTGCCAGCAGTTTTGGCGGGGGGAGGGCAGATACGCAGTATTTT.

The chain combines TRBV5-8 with TRBJ1-4; the match to TRBD1 covers 7 bases. The CDR3 covers 15 residues. CDR1 SGHTS and CDR2 YDEGEE come from the germline V gene. After removal of 5 bases from V and 2 bases from J, the junction contained 6 bases not matched to a gene. The CDR3 loop reads CASRLTGATNEKLFF. CDR3 bases: TGTGCCAGCAGGCTAACAGGGGCGACTAATGAAAAACTGTTTTTT.

J is TRBJ2-5 and V is TRBV18; TRBD2 matches at 9 bases. Per germline, CDR1 KGHSH and CDR2 LQKENI. The length of the CDR3 is 15 residues. V shed 2 bases, J shed 2 bases, and the junction held 3 bases outside the gene matches. The CDR3 loop is CASSPSLAGQETQYF. The DNA for the CDR3 is TGTGCCAGCTCACCAAGTCTAGCGGGGCAAGAGACCCAGTACTTC. Complete variable domain (other parts from reference TRBV18 and TRBJ2-5): NAGVMQNPRHLVRRRGQEARLRCSPMKGHSHVYWYRQLPEEGLKFMVYLQKENIIDESGMPKERFSAEFPKEGPSILRIQQVVRGDSAAYFCASSPSLAGQETQYFGPGTRLLVL.

The chain joins TRBV4-1 to TRBJ2-3, with TRBD2 matching 13 bases. Trimming took 4 bases from V and 6 from J; bases not matched to a gene: 10. CDR1 and CDR2 (germline): MGHRA, YSYEKL. The CDR3 consists of 17 residues. In DNA form, the CDR3 reads TGCGCCAGCAGCCGCGGACTAGCGGGAGTCAGGGCTGATACGCAGTATTTT. Protein product: CASSRGLAGVRADTQYF.

The rearrangement joins TRBV4-1 to TRBJ2-7; no clear D. The J call may be mistaken, given a closer DNA end match to TRBJ2-1. Germline V gene sequence: CDR1 MGHRA, CDR2 YSYEKL. The CDR3 extends over 13 amino acids. CDR3 sequence: CASSQIEVAEQFF. Here the CDR3 DNA reads TGCGCCAGCAGCCAAATAGAGGTGGCTGAGCAGTTCTTC.

The CDR3: CASSQDGTGEDQPQHF. CDR3 DNA sequence: TGTGCCAGCAGCCAAGACGGGACAGGGGAGGATCAGCCCCAGCATTTT. The chain is built from TRBV4-2 and TRBJ1-5; 10 bases map to TRBD1. CDR3 size: 16 residues. Germline V CDR1 and CDR2: LGHNA, YNFKEQ. J lost 5 bases, V lost 0 bases, and 4 bases had no gene match.

The chain carries TRBV6-5 and TRBJ2-3, with D maybe TRBD2 (7 bases). The CDR3 is 16 amino acids. Deletions cut 2 bases from V and 3 bases from J, with 15 bases between. The germline gives CDR1 MNHEY, CDR2 SVGAGI. CDR3 coding DNA: TGTGCCAGCAGTTACAGGGGGGAGGGCCAGACAGATACGCAGTATTTT. Amino acids: CASSYRGEGQTDTQYF.

V and J are TRBV3-1 (or the pseudogene TRBV3-2) and TRBJ1-1, with 11 nucleotides matching TRBD1. The germline V gene encodes CDR1 LGHDT and CDR2 YNNKEL (reference sequence). The CDR3 contains 14 residues. The V gene end was trimmed by 5 bases and the J gene end by 4 bases; junction bases not matched to a gene: 3. CDR3 coding DNA: TGTGCCAGCAGCATGGACAGGGGGCGCACTGAAGCTTTCTTT. It is translated as CASSMDRGRTEAFF.

V gene TRBV2 combines with J gene TRBJ1-6; 7 nucleotides agree with TRBD1. Trimming cost V 6 bases and J 10 bases; bases outside gene matches: 6. The germline CDR1 and CDR2 sequences are SNHLY and FYNNEI. The length of the CDR3 is 13 residues. The CDR3 here is CASSDRANSPLHF. CDR3 bases: TGTGCCAGCAGCGACAGGGCTAACTCACCCCTCCACTTT.

This sequence joins TRBV6-1 and TRBJ2-3; D unclear. The germline gives CDR1 MNHNS, CDR2 SASEGT. This CDR3 has 15 amino acids. Trimming stripped 3 bases from V and 0 bases from J, with 10 bases between. CDR3: CASSDGPTSTDTQYF. CDR3 sequence (DNA): TGTGCCAGCAGTGATGGTCCTACGAGCACAGATACGCAGTATTTT.

The chain has TRBV4-2 and TRBJ1-2, with D unresolved. V shed 1 base and J shed 6 bases, with 6 bases lying between them. Germline V gene sequence: CDR1 LGHNA, CDR2 YNFKEQ. The CDR3 totals 12 residues. The DNA for the CDR3 is TGTGCCAGCAGCCAAGGTGAGAATGGCTACACCTTC. Translation: CASSQGENGYTF.

This rearrangement joins TRBV7-3 to TRBJ2-2, with 7 bases identical to TRBD1. CDR3 size: 14 residues. CDR1 and CDR2 from the germline V gene are SGHTA and FQGTGA. Trimming removed 6 bases from V and 1 base from J; junction bases left unmatched: 2. CDR3: CASRRTGNTGELFF. The CDR3 nucleotides are TGTGCCAGCAGGAGGACAGGGAACACCGGGGAGCTGTTTTTT. Variable domain in full (rest from reference TRBV7-3 and TRBJ2-2): GAGVSQTPSNKVTEKGKYVELRCDPISGHTALYWYRQSLGQGPEFLIYFQGTGAADDSGLPNDRFFAVRPEGSVSTLKIQRTERGDSAVYLCASRRTGNTGELFFGEGSRLTVL.

This chain links TRBV10-3 with TRBJ1-4; 7 bases are a match to TRBD1. The CDR3 length is 15 residues. The J segment lost 8 bases and the V segment lost 3 bases, leaving 9 bases of the junction unmatched. Germline V gene data show CDR1 as ENHRY and CDR2 as SYGVKD. CDR3 nucleotide sequence: TGTGCCATCAGTGACCCGACAGGGACGGGGGAAAAACTGTTTTTT. As protein: CAISDPTGTGEKLFF.

The V gene is TRBV2, the J gene TRBJ1-2, with a tentative D call TRBD1 (5 bases). Per germline, CDR1 SNHLY and CDR2 FYNNEI. V was pared by 3 bases and J by 13 bases, with 12 bases between. The CDR3 runs to 11 residues. The CDR3 DNA reads as TGTGCCAGCAGTGACCGGGACTCCAGCACCTTC. Protein product: CASSDRDSSTF.

The V call is TRBV5-6, the J call TRBJ2-7; D remains ambiguous. CDR1 and CDR2 (germline): SGHDT, YYEEEE. The CDR3 totals 13 residues. Trimming took off 1 base at V and 3 bases at J, with 8 bases between the two ends. CDR3 loop: CASSLPGYYEQYF. CDR3 DNA sequence: TGTGCCAGCAGCTTGCCGGGTTACTACGAGCAGTACTTC.

This clone was counted once. This chain connects TRBV7-3 to TRBJ1-1, with 9 bases identical to TRBD1. The V segment lost 5 bases and the J segment 1 base; nucleotides outside the gene matches: 11. Germline V gene lookup returns CDR1 SGHTA and CDR2 FQGTGA. CDR3 size: 17 residues. Here the CDR3 DNA reads TGTGCCAGCAGCCGGTCCCCCGGGACAGGGCGGAACACTGAAGCTTTCTTT. This gives the protein CASSRSPGTGRNTEAFF.

This sequence joins TRBV4-1 and TRBJ2-1; D possibly corresponds to TRBD1 (5 bases). This CDR3 is built from 16 residues. With 0 bases removed from V and 4 bases from J, the gap between germline ends came to 13 bases. Germline CDR1 and CDR2: MGHRA and YSYEKL. The CDR3 nucleotides read TGCGCCAGCAGCCAAGATAGAAGGGGCGCTTACAATGAGCAGTTCTTC. Residues: CASSQDRRGAYNEQFF.

The chain couples TRBV11-2 to TRBJ2-1, with 14 bases fitting TRBD2. The CDR3 runs 16 residues. Germline V gene sequence: CDR1 SGHAT, CDR2 FQNNGV. V lost 5 bases to trimming and J lost 9 bases; unmatched junction nucleotides: 9. The CDR3 nucleotides read TGTGCCAGCAGCCCCCAGGGACTAGCGGGAGTAGGTGAGCAGTTCTTC. Its protein product is CASSPQGLAGVGEQFF.

This clone was recorded only once. The chain is built from TRBV5-1 and TRBJ2-1; D may be TRBD2 (5 bases). The CDR3 is 12 residues long. V gave up 7 bases and J gave up 9 bases, with 14 bases separating them. Germline V gene lookup returns CDR1 SGHRS and CDR2 YFSETQ. The CDR3 sequence is CASGSEGSEQFF. CDR3 sequence (DNA): TGCGCCAGCGGGTCTGAGGGATCTGAGCAGTTCTTC.

The chain employs TRBV5-1 and TRBJ2-3; TRBD2 matches at 13 bases. V lost 4 bases, J lost 0 bases, and 5 bases stayed unmatched. The CDR3 length is 17 residues. Germline V gene data show CDR1 as SGHRS and CDR2 as YFSETQ. CDR3 nucleotides: TGCGCCAGCAGCCTTGGGACTAGCGGGGAAAGCACAGATACGCAGTATTTT. Translating gives CASSLGTSGESTDTQYF.

J is TRBJ1-5 and V is TRBV5-5; D is undetermined. Germline loops: CDR1 SGHKS, CDR2 YYEKEE (reference sequence). Trimming left V 0 bases short and J 0 bases short, with 7 bases between. The CDR3 loop spans 15 amino acids. CDR3 DNA sequence: TGTGCCAGCAGCTTGGATCTTTATAGCAATCAGCCCCAGCATTTT. This sequence encodes CASSLDLYSNQPQHF.

The chain carries TRBV6-5 and TRBJ1-1; no definite D call. Germline V gene sequence: CDR1 MNHEY, CDR2 SVGAGI. V was pared by 2 bases and J by 0 bases, with 7 bases between. The CDR3 runs to 14 residues. For the CDR3, the DNA is TGTGCCAGCAGTTACAGGGAGGTGAACACTGAAGCTTTCTTT. This gives the protein CASSYREVNTEAFF.

The chain carries TRBV7-9 and TRBJ1-4, with unresolved D. There are 14 residues in the CDR3. V lost 0 bases and J lost 11, with 13 bases in between. Germline V CDR1 and CDR2: SEHNR, FQNEAQ (reference sequence). CDR3 in DNA: TGTGCCAGCAGCTTAGCCGGGAACGTTGAGAAACTGTTTTTT. This gives the protein CASSLAGNVEKLFF.

The genes are TRBV10-1 and TRBJ2-1; 10 bases are a match to TRBD2. The CDR3 loop spans 17 amino acids. CDR1 is WNHNN, CDR2 SYGVQD, per germline (reference sequence). The V and J ends lost 0 bases and 5 bases, in that order; junction bases with no gene match: 7. The CDR3 coding sequence is TGCGCCAGCAGTGAGTCCCCCGCACTAGCGGGAAACAATGAGCAGTTCTTC. Amino acids: CASSESPALAGNNEQFF.

CDR3: CASSVRLPGTGASGANVLTF. CDR3 in DNA: TGTGCCAGCAGTGTCCGGTTACCCGGGACAGGGGCCTCTGGGGCCAACGTCCTGACTTTC. The chain is built from TRBV6-1 and TRBJ2-6; 10 bases line up with TRBD1. Germline V lookup: CDR1 MNHNS, CDR2 SASEGT. Trimming at V came to 4 bases and at J to 0 bases, leaving 12 bases not matched to a gene. This CDR3 is built from 20 residues.

The chain has TRBV28 and TRBJ1-2, with 12 nucleotides matching TRBD1. The junction had 7 bases not matched to a gene; V was cut back by 4 bases and J by 4 bases. This CDR3 is 16 amino acids long. CDR1 is MDHEN, CDR2 SYDVKM, per germline. Here the CDR3 DNA reads TGTGCCAGCAGTTATGGGACAGGGGGCGACCTCTATGGCTACACCTTC. Its protein product is CASSYGTGGDLYGYTF.

The chain recombines TRBV11-2 with TRBJ2-5; 9 nucleotides line up with TRBD1. V was pared by 2 bases and J by 5 bases, with 6 bases of the junction left unmatched. The CDR3 is made up of 15 amino acids. Germline V gene data show CDR1 as SGHAT and CDR2 as FQNNGV. Here the CDR3 reads CASSLMGQGEETQYF. The DNA of the CDR3 is TGTGCCAGCAGCTTAATGGGACAGGGAGAGGAGACCCAGTACTTC.

The chain joins TRBV20-1 to TRBJ2-1, with 7 bases lining up with TRBD2. The V gene end was trimmed by 3 bases and the J gene end by 0 bases; junction bases not matched to a gene: 8. This CDR3 has 16 amino acids. Germline values: CDR1 DFQATT, CDR2 SNEGSKA (reference sequence). CDR3 loop: CSASTLADSSYNEQFF. The CDR3 DNA is TGCAGTGCTAGTACCCTAGCGGATAGCTCCTACAATGAGCAGTTCTTC.